This section outlines one TCR beta chain sequence together with its context. Assay used: immunoSEQ multiplex PCR; TCRdb lists only in-frame clones, some missing. Of about 100,000 clones in the sample, about 88% were seen once. V was cut by 0 bases and J by 2 bases, with 12 bases left in between. CDR1 and CDR2 (germline): SGHRS, YFSETQ. The CDR3 is 15 residues long. This specimen comes from a study of blood T cell repertoires in COVID-19. Source material: peripheral blood. The clonotype originates from a man in his 60s with acute or convalescent COVID-19. The genes are TRBV5-1 and TRBJ2-7; a possible D gene is TRBD1 (6 bases). The CDR3 nucleotides are TGCGCCAGCAGCTTGGGGGGGCAGGGAACCTACGAGCAGTACTTC. Its protein product is CASSLGGQGTYEQYF.